Listed here is a single T cell receptor beta chain. A junction boundary mismatches the germline segment, possibly from a read error. The repertoire was sequenced with immunoSEQ multiplex PCR; TCRdb's copy has only in-frame clones and lacks some. The data show a few hundred thousand clones, about 79% seen once. This specimen comes from a study of blood T cell repertoires in COVID-19. Study-level background: Specimens from acute and convalescent COVID-19 originated in the United States, Italy and Spain.

The sequence came from a man older than 75 with acute or convalescent COVID-19. Sequenced input: peripheral blood.

CDR3 nucleotide sequence: TGTGCCAGCAGTGAAGCAATCGGGAGGCGGGAGAACATCTTC. It translates to CASSEAIGRRENIF. The genes are TRBV6-1 and TRBJ2-1; 7 nucleotides agree with TRBD2. Germline lookup yields CDR1 MNHNS and CDR2 SASEGT. The CDR3 loop spans 14 amino acids.